This section outlines one T cell receptor beta chain sequence together with its context. Its specific antigen is unknown. Per-nucleotide qualities are absent, and no much larger clonotype sits a single base away. These data are taken from a study of shared clonotypes between healthy human individuals (dated by TCRdb to about 2020). Describing the broader study: Three men and two women, aged 18 to 49 years, made up the cohort. Each donor's leukapheresis produced roughly between roughly 0.94 and 9.5 billion PBMCs. The study deeply sequenced blood TCR repertoires of five healthy adults to estimate repertoire size and the extent of clonotype sharing between individuals. For each donor, CD4 naive and CD4 memory were each given three plates, CD8 naive was given two plates, and CD8 memory was given one plate. Libraries were prepared and TCR repertoires were sequenced by different laboratories using diverse techniques, in order to increase sequencing depth and limit assay-specific biases. Broad study findings and their caveats: Across a few donors, approximately 5% of naive CD4, approximately 3.6% of naive CD8, 2.3% of memory CD4, and about 0.4% of memory CD8 clonotypes were shared. Compared with non-shared clonotypes, clonotypes shared by all four sorted-subset donors had higher generation probabilities. Naive subsets generally had larger estimated clonotype richness than memory subsets. Rarefaction of sorted-subset datasets indicated incomplete sequencing despite the large sequencing depth. Pairwise subsampling indicated that sequencing depth was expected to affect the degree of clonotype sharing among donors. Because the study included only a small number of donors, the genetic and exposure-history diversity represented was limited. Only blood was sampled, and tissue TCR repertoires likely differ from those in blood.

Healthy HIV-negative adults with no recently reported acute infections or vaccinations were included as donors. Every donor was a Caucasian adult living in Nashville, Tennessee, USA. CD4+ T cells were enriched by magnetic negative selection, after which naive cells were positively selected on CD45RA and the negative fraction was taken as the memory subset. Blood was collected by leukapheresis, and PBMCs were isolated by Ficoll-Histopaque density gradient centrifugation and then cryopreserved in liquid nitrogen vapor phase. Purity and quantity of every magnetically sorted T cell population were checked by analytical flow cytometry. Each sorted fraction had its genomic DNA isolated and then quantified by UV absorbance on a Nanodrop 2000c. TCR CDR3 regions were amplified from genomic DNA by multiplex PCR using the deep immunoSEQ assay. Extracted genomic DNA from each cell subset was spread evenly across all wells of several immunoSEQ 96-well plates, with each plate serving as a replicate. For sorted subsets, approximately 0.2 ug of genomic DNA, equivalent to 25,000 to 35,000 T cell genomes, went into each replicate PCR. Purified libraries were measured with a Qubit 3.0 fluorometer, size-checked on a Bioanalyzer 2100, and measured again with the KAPA Library Quantification kit. Every immunoSEQ 96-well plate was sequenced on a separate single-read 150-cycle Illumina NextSeq 550 flow cell. The original pipeline was this. Because only junctional sequences without quality scores were contained in the immunoSEQ output, filtering matching that applied to full-length reads could not be performed. To assign V/J genes and CDR3, sequences were annotated using PyIR, a Python wrapper for IgBLAST v1.9, with IMGT germline references. Reads were removed for weak V/J assignments (E-value above 1e-6), missing CDR3, stop codons, out-of-frame junctions, or ambiguous translated residues. V3J clonotypes were defined by identical inferred V gene, J gene, and CDR3 amino acid sequence. The percentage overlap between two repertoires was calculated by dividing the number of shared unique clonotypes by the size of the smaller repertoire. RTK rarefaction, the Chao1 estimator, and Recon v2.1 estimates of unobserved clonotypes were used to assess repertoire richness. Generation probabilities for all TCRbeta clonotypes obtained by the gDNA method from four donors were computed using OLGA. The table was pulled from immuneACCESS by TCRdb, which kept in-frame rearrangements only. Such tables lose some clones; where checked, under half of the loss comes from unresolved V genes, and the rest has no known cause. The V and J calls and clone size come from that table; D and trimming were worked out from the DNA. The table for this sample lists roughly 1 million clones; more than 65% of them were counted only once. The ten largest clones capture about 1.5% of the sample.

The germline V gene provides CDR1 WSHSY and CDR2 SAAADI. V lost 8 bases and J lost 9 bases; the stretch between them is 4 bases long. Including cysteine and phenylalanine, the CDR3 has 8 amino acids. The retained sequence is limited to the CDR3, 24 bases, with the frame set at the first base. This clonotype originated in a man aged 18-30 years in good health. Sample: memory CD4+ T cells sorted from blood. Per the publication, the cell subset or site label means: CD45RA-negative fraction. This chain is built from TRBV10-2 and TRBJ1-1, with no D gene named confidently. The CDR3 protein sequence reads: CASPQAFF. The DNA sequence is TGCGCCAGCCCCCAAGCTTTCTTT.